The subject of this entry is one TCR beta chain. This record belongs to a study of blood T cell repertoires in COVID-19. The wider study: Some COVID-19 samples were acute and others convalescent; all came from the United States, Italy and Spain.

This CDR3 is 17 amino acids long. From germline, CDR1 is SGHRS and CDR2 YFSETQ. Trimming took 3 bases from V and 2 from J; bases not matched to a gene: 3. Original data processing: The authors estimated nucleated cell counts from reference gene primer amplification. Clones were sequenced by immunoSEQ multiplex PCR, and TCRdb holds only the in-frame ones, with some missing. The DNA was the basis for D and trimming; V, J and clone size are from that table. The profile covers over 45,000 clones, with 80% to 90% appearing a single time and about 5.2% taken by the ten largest. The sequenced sample was peripheral blood. This clonotype was obtained from a human donor in a cohort sampled during active COVID-19. The rearrangement links TRBV5-1 to TRBJ2-6; 12 bases fit TRBD2. CDR3 amino acids: CASSSSSGGAGANVLTF. CDR3 in DNA: TGCGCCAGCAGCTCCTCTAGCGGGGGGGCTGGGGCCAACGTCCTGACTTTC.